These T cell receptor beta chains were read from a single sample in a study of blood T cell repertoires in COVID-19. Data came from immunoSEQ multiplex PCR; TCRdb stores just in-frame clones and leaves some out. This repertoire shows approximately 200,000 clones, about 80% found once; its top ten account for 6% to 8%. The sequenced material came from peripheral blood. Source of these receptors: a human donor with acute or convalescent COVID-19. The donor label of this sample is uncertain. Each CDR3 is given with its conserved first and last residue. D genes are given only for firm matches. The size of a clone is reported for some rows only, either as once, few or many, or as a class for expanded clones.

d_call	v_call	j_call	clone_size	cdr3_nt	cdr3_aa
TRBD2	TRBV4-2	TRBJ2-2	.	TGTGCCAGCAGCCCCATAGCGGGAGGGAATGGGGAGCTGTTTTTT	CASSPIAGGNGELFF
.	TRBV3-1/TRBV3-2	TRBJ1-4	.	TGTGCCAGCAGCGAAGGGGGACGGCGGGGCGAAAAACTGTTTTTT	CASSEGGRRGEKLFF
.	TRBV12-3/TRBV12-4	TRBJ1-5	.	TGTGCCAGCAGTTTTCAGGCAAGGCAGCCCCAGCATTTT	CASSFQARQPQHF
TRBD2	TRBV19	TRBJ2-3	.	TGTGCCAGTAGTCGACTAGCGGGGAGCACAGATACGCAGTATTTT	CASSRLAGSTDTQYF
TRBD1	TRBV9	TRBJ1-2	.	TGTGCCAGCAGCCCGGGGGACAGCAACTATGGCTACACCTTC	CASSPGDSNYGYTF
TRBD2	TRBV2	TRBJ2-2	.	TGTGCCAGCAGTGAGCTAGCGGCGAACACCGGGGAGCTGTTTTTT	CASSELAANTGELFF
.	TRBV7-9	TRBJ1-2	.	TGTGCCAGCAGCTTTGGGAGTAACTATGGCTACACCTTC	CASSFGSNYGYTF
.	TRBV15	TRBJ2-7	.	TGTGCCACCAGCAGAGATCGTATGTACTTC	CATSRDRMYF
TRBD1	TRBV29-1	TRBJ1-6	.	TGCAGCGCATCCCGGGACAGGGAGTCACCCCTCCACTTT	CSASRDRESPLHF
TRBD1	TRBV10-3	TRBJ2-3	.	TGTGCCATCAGTGACGTCAGGGGGCCTATGAGCACAGATACGCAGTATTTT	CAISDVRGPMSTDTQYF
TRBD1	TRBV3-1/TRBV3-2	TRBJ2-7	.	TGTGCCAGCAGTCGCGACAGGGTAGGCACCTACGAGCAGTACTTC	CASSRDRVGTYEQYF
TRBD2	TRBV5-1	TRBJ2-1	.	TGCGCCAGCAGCTTGAGGCAGGCTAGCGGGACGTACAATGAGCAGTTCTTC	CASSLRQASGTYNEQFF
.	TRBV25-1	TRBJ1-6	.	TGTGCCAGCAGTAGAGACAGCGCCTATAATTCACCCCTCCACTTT	CASSRDSAYNSPLHF
TRBD1	TRBV28	TRBJ1-1	.	TGTGCCAGCAGTTTCTCGGACAGGGTTTGGGCTTTCTTT	CASSFSDRVWAFF
TRBD1	TRBV4-1	TRBJ1-3	.	TGCGCCAGCAGCCGACTACAGGGGACTGGAAACACCATATATTTT	CASSRLQGTGNTIYF
.	TRBV10-3	TRBJ2-1	.	TGTGCCATCAGTGAAGTGGCGGATAGCTCCTACAATGAGCAGTTCTTC	CAISEVADSSYNEQFF
.	TRBV7-9	TRBJ2-7	.	TGTGCCAGCAGCCTCCCGGGACTGCCCTACGAGCAGTACTTC	CASSLPGLPYEQYF
TRBD1	TRBV10-1	TRBJ2-7	.	TGCGCCAGCAGTGAAGGGACAGGGTTGGCCGAGCAGTACTTC	CASSEGTGLAEQYF
TRBD2	TRBV2	TRBJ2-5	.	TGTGCCAGCAGTGGGGAGGGGTTGCAGACCCAGTACTTC	CASSGEGLQTQYF
.	TRBV5-5	TRBJ1-2	.	TGTGCCAGCAGCGCACAATCAGGGTGGACCTATGGCTACACCTTC	CASSAQSGWTYGYTF
TRBD1	TRBV4-1	TRBJ2-2	.	TGCGCCAGCCGAACAGGGGGAACTAGCTACGGCACCGGGGAGCTGTTTTTT	CASRTGGTSYGTGELFF
.	TRBV27	TRBJ2-7	.	TGTGCCAGCAGTCGAGGCCGGGACTTCAAAACCTACGAGCAGTACTTC	CASSRGRDFKTYEQYF
TRBD2	TRBV5-8	TRBJ2-2	.	TGTGCCAGCAGCCCCGGGACTAGCGGCACCGGGGAGCTGTTTTTT	CASSPGTSGTGELFF
TRBD2	TRBV7-6	TRBJ2-7	.	TGTGCCAGCAGCAGCTCCGGGACTAGCGGTTGGGGCGAGCAGTACTTC	CASSSSGTSGWGEQYF
TRBD1	TRBV19	TRBJ1-2	.	TGTGCCAGTAGTATAGTACGCCCCTGGACAGGAGCTAACTATGGCTACACCTTC	CASSIVRPWTGANYGYTF
TRBD1	TRBV24-1	TRBJ2-1	.	TGTGCCACCGGAGGGGGGACAGGGGAGGATGAGCAGTTCTTC	CATGGGTGEDEQFF
.	TRBV10-3	TRBJ1-3	few	TGTGCCACTTCCCTAGCAGAGACTGGAAACACCATATATTTT	CATSLAETGNTIYF
TRBD2	TRBV3-1/TRBV3-2	TRBJ2-3	.	TGTGCCAGCAGCCAAGATGTCGGGACTAGCGGGAGTTCGAGCACAGATACGCAGTATTTT	CASSQDVGTSGSSSTDTQYF
.	TRBV6-1	TRBJ2-7	.	TGTGCCAGCAGGGAGGGGGCGCGGACCTACGAGCAGTACTTC	CASREGARTYEQYF
.	TRBV23-1	TRBJ1-1	once	TGCGCCAGCAGTCAATGGGTAAGGGGAGGGTATCGGTATACTGAAGCTTTCTTT	CASSQWVRGGYRYTEAFF
TRBD2	TRBV6-6	TRBJ2-7	.	TGTGCCAGCAGTTACTCGGGGGCTAGCGGGGCCTACGAGCAGTACTTC	CASSYSGASGAYEQYF